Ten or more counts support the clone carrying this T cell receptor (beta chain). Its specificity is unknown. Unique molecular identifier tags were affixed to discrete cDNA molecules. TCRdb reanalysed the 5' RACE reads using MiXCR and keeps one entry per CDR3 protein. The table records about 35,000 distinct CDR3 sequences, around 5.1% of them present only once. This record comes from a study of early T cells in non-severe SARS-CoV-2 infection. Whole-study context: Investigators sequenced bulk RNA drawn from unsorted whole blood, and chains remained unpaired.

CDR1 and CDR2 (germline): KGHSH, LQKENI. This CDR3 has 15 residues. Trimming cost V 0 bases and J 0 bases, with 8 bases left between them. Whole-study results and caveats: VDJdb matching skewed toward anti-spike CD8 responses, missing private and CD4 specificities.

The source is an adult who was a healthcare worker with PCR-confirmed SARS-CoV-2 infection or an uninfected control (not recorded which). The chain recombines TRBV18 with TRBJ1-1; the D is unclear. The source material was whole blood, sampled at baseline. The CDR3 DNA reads TGTGCCAGCTCACCACCTGGACCTTTGAACACTGAAGCTTTCTTT. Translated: CASSPPGPLNTEAFF.